One and the same sample provided the 19 T cell receptor beta chains below, sequenced in a study of Graves' ophthalmopathy and Graves' hyperthyroidism. RNA transcripts served as template for amplifying TCR beta CDR3 sequences. HTBI primers were used in a first-round RT-PCR, which preceded a second-round multiplex PCR. TCRdb reprocessed the multiplex PCR reads via MiXCR and lists one record per CDR3 protein. The sample lists about 740,000 distinct CDR3 sequences, 35% to 50% seen once, with roughly 45% in the top ten. The sequencing input was peripheral blood. These receptors came from an adult man with Graves' ophthalmopathy.

Ten or more counts support this clonotype. V and J are TRBV7-9 and TRBJ1-5; tentative D call: TRBD1 (5 bases). The CDR3 totals 13 residues. The germline V gene encodes CDR1 SEHNR and CDR2 FQNEAQ (reference sequence). The V end lost 0 bases, the J end lost 10 bases, and 10 bases lay between the germline ends. The CDR3 DNA reads as TGTGCCAGCAGCTTAGCCGGCGGGGCCCCCCAGCATTTT. This sequence encodes CASSLAGGAPQHF.

This clonotype was found many times. This chain links TRBV15 with TRBJ1-2; D gene uncertain. V was pared by 5 bases and J by 7 bases, with 23 bases between. The CDR3 length is 16 residues. The germline gives CDR1 LNHNV, CDR2 YYDKDF (reference sequence). The CDR3 sequence: CATSQRPASGLVGYTF. In DNA form, the CDR3 reads TGTGCCACCAGCCAGCGCCCCGCTTCCGGGCTGGTTGGCTACACCTTC.

This chain connects TRBV7-2 to TRBJ2-5, with a possible D match to TRBD2 (6 bases). Germline loops: CDR1 SGHTA, CDR2 FQGNSA. Trimming cost V 5 bases and J 5 bases, with 9 bases left between them. CDR3 length: 12 residues. CDR3 DNA: TGTGCCAGCAGCCCTCTAGCGGAGACCCAGTACTTC. Its protein product is CASSPLAETQYF.

The genes are TRBV29-1 and TRBJ2-5; unclear D gene. The CDR3 is made up of 9 amino acids. CDR1 is SQVTM and CDR2 is ANQGSEA in the germline V gene. The CDR3 loop is CSALETQYF. Written as DNA, the CDR3 is TGCAGTGCCCTTGAGACCCAGTACTTC.

This clonotype was observed many times. V and J are TRBV7-2 and TRBJ1-2, with D unresolved. The CDR3 sequence is 14 residues long. The germline CDR1 and CDR2 sequences are SGHTA and FQGNSA. The V and J ends lost 1 base and 8 bases respectively, with 14 bases between them. CDR3 nucleotide sequence: TGTGCCAGCAGCTTAGTGGCCGGCCCGGAAGGCTACACCTTC. This codes for CASSLVAGPEGYTF. The full variable domain, with the rest looked up from reference TRBV7-2 and TRBJ1-2, is GAGVSQSPSNKVTEKGKDVELRCDPISGHTALYWYRQSLGQGLEFLIYFQGNSAPDKSGLPSDRFSAERTGGSVSTLTIQRTQQEDSAVYLCASSLVAGPEGYTFGSGTRLTVV.

The rearrangement joins TRBV15 to TRBJ1-3; perhaps TRBD1 as D (6 bases). The ends were cut back, 5 bases at V and 1 base at J, with 15 bases in the middle. Germline CDR1 and CDR2: LNHNV and YYDKDF (reference sequence). This CDR3 spans 16 amino acids. This CDR3 is CATSGSTQGSGNTIYF. The DNA of the CDR3 is TGTGCCACCAGCGGTTCGACACAGGGATCTGGAAACACCATATATTTT.

The chain uses TRBV6-5 and TRBJ2-6; tentative D call: TRBD1 (5 bases). V was shortened by 7 bases and J by 3 bases, with 10 bases between the two germline ends. The germline gives CDR1 MNHEY, CDR2 SVGAGI. The CDR3 contains 14 residues. As DNA, the CDR3 is TGTGCCAGCACTGGGGCGCTTGGGGCCAACGTCCTGACTTTC. This codes for CASTGALGANVLTF.

The chain has TRBV19 and TRBJ1-5; 9 bases are shared with TRBD1. This CDR3 is built from 16 residues. V trimming: 7 bases; J trimming: 2 bases; junction bases outside the gene matches: 9. Germline CDR1 LNHDA, CDR2 SQIVND (reference sequence). The CDR3 DNA reads as TGTGCCAGTACCTCATTACAGGGGGCTCGCAATCAGCCCCAGCATTTT. It codes for CASTSLQGARNQPQHF.

This clonotype was picked up a small number of times. The chain is built from TRBV2 and TRBJ1-6; D may be TRBD1 (6 bases). The CDR3 has 15 amino acids. V lost 5 bases and J lost 5, with 13 bases in between. Germline values: CDR1 SNHLY, CDR2 FYNNEI. The chain's CDR3 is CASSLKTGDNSPLHF. CDR3 sequence (DNA): TGTGCCAGCAGTTTGAAGACAGGAGATAATTCACCCCTCCACTTT.

In this sample, this clonotype turned up a few times. The chain uses TRBV20-1 and TRBJ1-1, with D possibly matching TRBD1 (6 bases). Germline V CDR1 and CDR2: DFQATT, SNEGSKA (reference sequence). The CDR3 consists of 16 residues. V gave up 0 bases and J gave up 1 base, with 15 bases separating them. CDR3 DNA sequence: TGCAGTGCTAGAGATGTCAGGGGTGGTCGGAACACTGAAGCTTTCTTT. It yields the protein CSARDVRGGRNTEAFF.

The V and J genes are TRBV7-2 and TRBJ2-6, with TRBD2 as a possible D gene (5 bases). The CDR3 totals 16 residues. Trimming took off 3 bases at V and 4 bases at J, with 13 bases between the two ends. Germline-derived CDR1 and CDR2 are SGHTA and FQGNSA. CDR3 sequence reads: CASSLKTRVGANVLTF. The CDR3 nucleotides are TGTGCCAGCAGCTTGAAAACGAGGGTGGGGGCCAACGTCCTGACTTTC.

This clonotype was found a few times. V usage is TRBV13 and J usage is TRBJ2-7, with D perhaps assigned TRBD1 or TRBD2 (5 bases each). CDR1 and CDR2 (germline): PRHDT, FYEKMQ (reference sequence). V was shortened by 5 bases and J by 3 bases, with 14 bases between the two germline ends. The CDR3 spans 14 residues. CDR3 sequence: CASSPRDRFYEQYF. Written as DNA, the CDR3 is TGTGCCAGCAGCCCGAGGGACCGATTCTACGAGCAGTACTTC. The entire variable domain, with the rest obtained from reference TRBV13 and TRBJ2-7, is as follows: AAGVIQSPRHLIKEKRETATLKCYPIPRHDTVYWYQQGPGQDPQFLISFYEKMQSDKGSIPDRFSAQQFSDYHSELNMSSLELGDSALYFCASSPRDRFYEQYFGPGTRLTVT.

The V and J genes are TRBV11-1 and TRBJ2-1; no clear D gene. This CDR3 is built from 14 residues. Trimming pared 5 bases from V and 1 base from J, leaving 9 bases between. Germline V gene lookup returns CDR1 SGHAT and CDR2 FQDESV (reference sequence). For the CDR3, the DNA is TGTGCCAGCAGCCAAAGACTGTCCTACAATGAGCAGTTCTTC. Translation gives CASSQRLSYNEQFF. Drawing the rest from reference TRBV11-1 and TRBJ2-1, the complete variable domain is EAEVAQSPRYKITEKSQAVAFWCDPISGHATLYWYRQILGQGPELLVQFQDESVVDDSQLPKDRFSAERLKGVDSTLKIQPAELGDSAMYLCASSQRLSYNEQFFGPGTRLTVL.

This rearrangement joins TRBV2 to TRBJ1-2; no firm D call. Germline CDR1 reads SNHLY; CDR2 reads FYNNEI. V lost 8 bases, J lost 8 bases, and 12 bases lay in between. This CDR3 spans 11 amino acids. CDR3 residues: CASLDLKGYTF. The CDR3 region has the DNA TGTGCCAGCTTGGACCTTAAGGGCTACACCTTC. Complete variable domain (other parts from reference TRBV2 and TRBJ1-2): EPEVTQTPSHQVTQMGQEVILRCVPISNHLYFYWYRQILGQKVEFLVSFYNNEISEKSEIFDDQFSVERPDGSNFTLKIRSTKLEDSAMYFCASLDLKGYTFGSGTRLTVV.

The DNA for the CDR3 is TGCGCCAGCAGCTTTAACAGGGTTGACGATACGCAGTATTTT. Protein sequence: CASSFNRVDDTQYF. V and J are TRBV5-1 and TRBJ2-3; D might be TRBD1 (6 bases). Trimming took 2 bases from V and 6 from J, leaving 13 bases between them. Germline CDR1 is SGHRS and CDR2 is YFSETQ. The CDR3 consists of 14 residues.

The chain joins TRBV9 to TRBJ1-6, with D unresolved. Deletions cut 5 bases from V and 14 bases from J, with 11 bases between. The germline V gene encodes CDR1 SGDLS and CDR2 YYNGEE. This CDR3 spans 11 amino acids. CDR3 in DNA: TGTGCCAGCAGAGGCGCCCCGGCCCTCCACTTT. Translation: CASRGAPALHF.

This chain joins TRBV15 and TRBJ2-3, with D unclear. V gave up 0 bases and J gave up 4 bases, with 5 bases separating them. The length of the CDR3 is 13 residues. Germline lookup yields CDR1 LNHNV and CDR2 YYDKDF (reference sequence). As DNA, the CDR3 is TGTGCCACCAGCAGAGATTATCCAGATACGCAGTATTTT. This encodes CATSRDYPDTQYF.

The gene calls are TRBV12-5 and TRBJ1-1; 10 nucleotides align to TRBD1. V dropped 5 bases and J dropped 1; count of bases not matched to a gene: 4. The CDR3 sequence is 15 residues long. Germline CDR1 is LGHNT and CDR2 is FRNRAP. The CDR3 spells CASGKGQGTNTEAFF. CDR3 DNA: TGTGCTAGTGGTAAGGGACAGGGGACGAACACTGAAGCTTTCTTT.

Many counts were recorded for this clonotype. The chain uses TRBV5-1 and TRBJ2-7, with D perhaps TRBD1 or TRBD2 (5 bases each). Germline loops: CDR1 SGHRS, CDR2 YFSETQ. V was cut by 3 bases and J by 6 bases, with 13 bases left in between. The CDR3 loop spans 13 amino acids. CDR3 coding DNA: TGCGCCAGCAGCTGGAACACAGGAGGCGAGCAGTACTTC. Translated: CASSWNTGGEQYF.